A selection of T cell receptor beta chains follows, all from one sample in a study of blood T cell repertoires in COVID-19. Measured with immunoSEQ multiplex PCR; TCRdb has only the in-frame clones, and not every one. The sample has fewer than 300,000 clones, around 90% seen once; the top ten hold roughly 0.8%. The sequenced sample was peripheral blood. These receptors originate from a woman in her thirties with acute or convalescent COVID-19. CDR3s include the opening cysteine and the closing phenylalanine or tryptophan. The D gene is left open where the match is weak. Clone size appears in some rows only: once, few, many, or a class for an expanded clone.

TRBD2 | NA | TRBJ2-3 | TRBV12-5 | TGTGCTAGTGGTGCGCGACTAGCCGGGTTCACAGATACGCAGTATTTT | CASGARLAGFTDTQYF
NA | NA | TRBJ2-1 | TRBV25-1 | TGTGCCAGCAGTGACCCGAGACGGAGCTCCTACAATGAGCAGTTCTTC | CASSDPRRSSYNEQFF
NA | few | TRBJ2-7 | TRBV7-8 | TGTGCCAGCAGCAGATCTAGTTACGAGCAGTACTTC | CASSRSSYEQYF
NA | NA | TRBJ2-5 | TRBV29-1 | TGCAGCGTACGAAGGGGACAAGAGACCCAGTACTTC | CSVRRGQETQYF
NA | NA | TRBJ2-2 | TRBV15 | TGTGCCACCAGCAGACAGTACACCGGGGAGCTGTTTTTT | CATSRQYTGELFF
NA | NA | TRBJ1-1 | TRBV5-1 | TGCGCCAGCAGCTCTCTGACAGCGCCGAACACTGAAGCTTTCTTT | CASSSLTAPNTEAFF
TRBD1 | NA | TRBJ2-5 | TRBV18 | TGTGCCAGCTCACCCCTGAGCGGGACAGGGCAAGAGACCCAGTACTTC | CASSPLSGTGQETQYF
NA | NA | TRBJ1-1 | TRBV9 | TGTGCCAGCAGCGTAGTTACGGGGATGAACACTGAAGCTTTCTTT | CASSVVTGMNTEAFF
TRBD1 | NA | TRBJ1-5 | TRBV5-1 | TGCGCCAGCAGCGTCGGGACAGGGAGCAATCAGCCCCAGCATTTT | CASSVGTGSNQPQHF
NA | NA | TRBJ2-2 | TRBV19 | TGTGCCAGTAGTATGAGGGGACTCTCGAACACCGGGGAGCTGTTTTTT | CASSMRGLSNTGELFF
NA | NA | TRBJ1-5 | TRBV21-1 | TGTGCCAGCAGCAAAGGACGGACAGGGGGTTATCAGCCCCAGCATTTT | CASSKGRTGGYQPQHF
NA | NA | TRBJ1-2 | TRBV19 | TGTGCCAGTAACTTCCAGGGAGGGGTCTACACCTTC | CASNFQGGVYTF
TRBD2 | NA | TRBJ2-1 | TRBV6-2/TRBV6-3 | TGTGCCAGCAGTTACTCGAAGACTAGCGGGAGAATATACAATGAGCAGTTCTTC | CASSYSKTSGRIYNEQFF
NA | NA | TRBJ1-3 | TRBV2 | TGTGCCAGCAGTGAGTGGGAGCCCAACTCTGGAAACACCATATATTTT | CASSEWEPNSGNTIYF
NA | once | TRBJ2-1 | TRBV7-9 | TGTGCCAGCAGCCCAGAGGATGCGGGGATAAATCGTGAGCAGTTCTTC | CASSPEDAGINREQFF
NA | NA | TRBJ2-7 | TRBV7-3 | TGTGCCAGCAGCTTAACGTCTGGGCTCGAGCAGTACTTC | CASSLTSGLEQYF